What follows is one TCR beta chain and its context. Its antigen is undetermined. Profiling relied on immunoSEQ multiplex PCR, and the TCRdb table lists in-frame clones only, not all of them. The sample lists tens of thousands of clones, around nine tenths occurring once. The data stem from a study of OX40 agonist ivuxolimab in advanced cancers. Background on the study: Patients were treated with ivuxolimab, an agonistic anti-OX40 (CD134) antibody. Dose-escalation patients suffered from hepatocellular carcinoma, melanoma, renal cell or head and neck cancer. Findings of the study overall: Clonal expansion from baseline to week 6 occurred in both CD4+ and CD8+ T cells.

The sequence was collected from an adult with an advanced solid tumor such as melanoma, head and neck, liver or kidney cancer. The sequences come from CD4+ or CD8+ T cells sorted from blood, collected in a trial of the OX40 agonist ivuxolimab.

The CDR3 DNA is TGTGCCAGCAGTGAAAGGGGGGATTTATCCTACAATGAGCAGTTCTTC. Translated, it gives CASSERGDLSYNEQFF. The genes are TRBV27 and TRBJ2-1; D assignment may be TRBD1 or TRBD2 (6 bases each). The germline CDR1 and CDR2 sequences are MNHEY and SMNVEV (reference sequence). The CDR3 totals 16 residues. V lost 5 bases and J 1 base, leaving 15 bases between the germline ends.